A selection of T cell receptor beta chains follows, all from one sample in a study of response to subunit inactivated influenza vaccine. TCRdb processed the RT-PCR reads anew with MiXCR; each CDR3 protein has one entry. Among more than 550,000 distinct CDR3 sequences, around 11% were seen once, and the ten largest hold 11%. The same data also went into a second study, on T cells expressing NK-cell markers.

Sequencing was performed on PBMCs from blood, taken on the day of vaccination. The receptors come from a man between 45 and 60 years old who received an inactivated influenza vaccine. CDR3s include the opening cysteine and the closing phenylalanine or tryptophan. The D gene is left open where the match is weak. The size entry is marked missing in some rows and otherwise reads once, few, many or a size class.

>14|TRBV4-1|TRBJ2-3|.|.
CASSQDGTSDTQYF
TGCGCCAGCAGCCAAGACGGGACCTCAGATACGCAGTATTTT
>14|TRBV12-3/TRBV12-4|TRBJ1-6|.|many
CASSFRRVNSPLHF
TGTGCCAGCAGTTTCCGCCGGGTAAATTCACCCCTCCACTTT
>12|TRBV3-1|TRBJ1-1|.|few
CASSQEEVPAFF
TGTGCCAGCAGCCAAGAAGAGGTCCCGGCTTTCTTT
>16|TRBV12-3/TRBV12-4|TRBJ2-3|.|many
CASSLPVFSSTDTQYF
TGTGCCAGCAGTTTACCCGTTTTTTCTAGCACAGATACGCAGTATTTT
>15|TRBV25-1|TRBJ2-7|.|.
CASSEGAGGRDEQYF
TGTGCCAGCAGTGAGGGTGCCGGGGGCCGGGACGAGCAGTACTTC
>16|TRBV5-1|TRBJ1-1|.|.
CASSLESLIGNTEAFF
TGCGCCAGCAGCTTGGAAAGCCTTATTGGGAACACTGAAGCTTTCTTT
>14|TRBV20-1|TRBJ1-1|TRBD1|.
CSAGTGGGSTEAFF
TGCAGTGCCGGGACAGGGGGAGGGAGCACTGAAGCTTTCTTT
>16|TRBV6-2/TRBV6-3|TRBJ2-6|.|.
CASSALEPSGANVLTF
TGTGCCAGCAGTGCTCTAGAACCCTCTGGGGCCAACGTCCTGACTTTC
>15|TRBV20-1|TRBJ2-3|TRBD2|.
CSANPAGGYTDTQYF
TGCAGTGCAAACCCAGCGGGAGGGTACACAGATACGCAGTATTTT
>15|TRBV12-3/TRBV12-4|TRBJ2-2|.|few
CASSFFIANTGELFF
TGTGCCAGCAGTTTCTTCATCGCGAACACCGGGGAGCTGTTTTTT
>14|TRBV5-1|TRBJ2-2|.|.
CASSLPRGTGELFF
TGCGCCAGCAGCTTGCCCAGGGGTACCGGGGAGCTGTTTTTT
>14|TRBV12-3/TRBV12-4|TRBJ1-2|.|.
CASSLVGALYGYTF
TGTGCCAGCAGTTTGGTGGGGGCGCTCTATGGCTACACCTTC
>15|TRBV20-1|TRBJ2-7|TRBD2|.
CSASTGLAGSYEQYF
TGCAGTGCTTCTACCGGACTAGCGGGGTCCTACGAGCAGTACTTC
>15|TRBV9|TRBJ2-1|TRBD1|few
CASSPDPGQGYEQFF
TGTGCCAGCAGCCCCGACCCTGGACAGGGCTATGAGCAGTTCTTC
>19|TRBV21-1|TRBJ2-7|.|.
CASSKGPTGDLTVPYEQYF
TGTGCCAGCAGCAAAGGTCCGACCGGAGACTTGACGGTCCCCTACGAGCAGTACTTC
>15|TRBV28|TRBJ2-5|TRBD2|.
CASRPAAGVGETQYF
TGTGCCAGCAGGCCCGCTGCGGGAGTCGGGGAGACCCAGTACTTC
>12|TRBV29-1|TRBJ2-5|.|many
CSVVRLEETQYF
TGCAGCGTTGTTCGCCTTGAAGAGACCCAGTACTTC
>15|TRBV27|TRBJ2-7|.|few
CASSLSQGTNYEQYF
TGTGCCAGCAGTTTATCGCAGGGCACTAACTACGAGCAGTACTTC
>14|TRBV29-1|TRBJ2-3|TRBD1|.
CSVAGTAYTDTQYF
TGCAGCGTTGCAGGGACAGCCTACACAGATACGCAGTATTTT
>14|TRBV6-1|TRBJ2-1|.|many
CASSELGKNNEQFF
TGTGCCAGCAGTGAATTAGGGAAGAACAATGAGCAGTTCTTC
>14|TRBV25-1|TRBJ1-6|.|.
CASSESPHSSPLHF
TGTGCCAGCAGTGAATCCCCCCATTCATCACCCCTCCACTTT
>13|TRBV5-5|TRBJ2-3|TRBD1|.
CASSLGQVDTQYF
TGTGCCAGCAGCCTGGGACAGGTAGATACGCAGTATTTT
>14|TRBV12-3/TRBV12-4|TRBJ2-7|TRBD2|many
CASSLGGGPYEQYF
TGTGCCAGCAGTTTAGGGGGGGGTCCCTACGAGCAGTACTTC
>14|TRBV20-1|TRBJ2-7|TRBD2|.
CSALKASGRYEQYF
TGCAGTGCTCTGAAGGCTAGCGGGAGGTACGAGCAGTACTTC
>17|TRBV4-1|TRBJ2-1|TRBD2|.
CASRTSGGLRPYNEQFF
TGCGCCAGCAGGACTAGCGGGGGCCTCAGACCCTACAATGAGCAGTTCTTC
>14|TRBV20-1|TRBJ2-3|TRBD2|few
CSAGTSGRTDTQYF
TGCAGTGCAGGGACTAGCGGGAGAACAGATACGCAGTATTTT
>16|TRBV27|TRBJ2-1|TRBD2|.
CASSSLAGAFYNEQFF
TGTGCCAGCAGTTCACTAGCGGGGGCCTTCTACAATGAGCAGTTCTTC
>15|TRBV5-1|TRBJ2-3|TRBD2|many
CASSFAGGPTDTQYF
TGCGCCAGCAGCTTTGCGGGAGGGCCGACAGATACGCAGTATTTT
>14|TRBV4-2|TRBJ2-7|TRBD1|.
CASSHRGLGSEQYF
TGTGCCAGCAGCCACAGGGGGCTCGGATCCGAGCAGTACTTC
>14|TRBV7-8|TRBJ2-7|.|few
CASSFQDYSYEQYF
TGTGCCAGCAGCTTTCAAGACTACTCCTACGAGCAGTACTTC
>12|TRBV12-3/TRBV12-4|TRBJ2-7|TRBD2|few
CASSWGGSEQYF
TGTGCCAGCAGTTGGGGGGGAAGCGAGCAGTACTTC
>14|TRBV2|TRBJ1-1|.|few
CASIWTAQNTEAFF
TGTGCCAGCATTTGGACGGCCCAGAACACTGAAGCTTTCTTT
>13|TRBV15|TRBJ2-5|.|.
CATSRDPAETQYF
TGTGCCACCAGCAGAGATCCGGCAGAGACCCAGTACTTC
>18|TRBV15|TRBJ1-4|TRBD1|few
CATSRPTGQGAGNEKLFF
TGTGCCACCAGCAGACCCACGGGACAGGGGGCTGGTAATGAAAAACTGTTTTTT
>15|TRBV20-1|TRBJ2-7|TRBD2|few
CSAKRTSGSSYEQYF
TGCAGTGCTAAACGGACTAGCGGCAGCTCCTACGAGCAGTACTTC
>12|TRBV12-3/TRBV12-4|TRBJ1-2|.|.
CASSEPTSGYTF
TGTGCCAGCAGTGAGCCGACAAGCGGCTACACCTTC
>16|TRBV3-1|TRBJ2-3|TRBD2|few
CASSERRGLARDTQYF
TGTGCCAGCAGCGAAAGGAGAGGACTAGCAAGAGATACGCAGTATTTT
>15|TRBV7-6|TRBJ2-5|TRBD2|few
CASSSTSGRWETQYF
TGTGCCAGCAGCTCTACTAGCGGGAGGTGGGAGACCCAGTACTTC
>15|TRBV7-2|TRBJ1-2|.|.
CASSSTAHLNYGYTF
TGTGCCAGCAGCTCAACCGCACACCTTAACTATGGCTACACCTTC
>16|TRBV5-1|TRBJ2-6|.|few
CASSMGAGSGANVLTF
TGCGCCAGCAGCATGGGGGCGGGATCTGGGGCCAACGTCCTGACTTTC
>14|TRBV29-1|TRBJ2-2|.|many
CSVGGVENTGELFF
TGCAGCGTTGGTGGGGTAGAGAACACCGGGGAGCTGTTTTTT
>13|TRBV7-8|TRBJ2-5|.|.
CASKTGTQETQYF
TGTGCCAGCAAGACAGGCACACAAGAGACCCAGTACTTC
>15|TRBV7-9|TRBJ2-1|.|few
CASSLSAGPNYEQFF
TGTGCCAGCAGCTTATCCGCAGGTCCTAACTATGAGCAGTTCTTC
>15|TRBV18|TRBJ2-1|.|.
CASSPVTTGLNEQFF
TGTGCCAGCTCACCGGTAACCACAGGGCTGAATGAGCAGTTCTTC
>14|TRBV9|TRBJ1-2|TRBD1|.
CASSATQGHYGYTF
TGTGCCAGCAGCGCAACACAGGGGCACTATGGCTACACCTTC
>19|TRBV18|TRBJ2-1|.|few
CASSPLPGQAGHQYNEQFF
TGTGCCAGCTCACCTTTACCGGGCCAGGCAGGTCACCAGTACAATGAGCAGTTCTTC
>14|TRBV5-6|TRBJ2-7|.|few
CASSLVLTDYEQYF
TGTGCCAGCAGCTTGGTGCTAACCGACTACGAGCAGTACTTC
>13|TRBV7-2|TRBJ2-5|.|many
CASSFRVAETQYF
TGTGCCAGCAGCTTTAGGGTAGCCGAGACCCAGTACTTC